This record covers a single T cell receptor (beta chain). This clone was seen more than once but under ten times. Its antigen remains unidentified. No much larger clone is present one base from it, and per-base qualities are unavailable. V is pruned by 6 bases and J by 8 bases, leaving 13 bases of the junction without a gene match. CDR1 and CDR2 (MDHEN, SYDVKM) derive from the germline V gene. The CDR3 has 16 amino acids, counting the end cysteine and phenylalanine. Only the CDR3 portion is preserved as DNA: 48 bases, with reading frame beginning at the first base. TCRbeta CDR3 regions were amplified from genomic DNA using the immunoSEQ Assay, a bias-controlled multiplex PCR. As for the original processing: Within the assay, amplification of reference gene primers was used to estimate how many nucleated cells each sample contained. To quantify the absolute abundance of each unique TCRbeta CDR3 rearrangement, sequence reads were collapsed and filtered. For each sample, productive Simpson clonality was calculated by taking the square root of Simpson's diversity index across productive rearrangements. TCRdb carries this immuneACCESS record with in-frame sequences only. Its versions omit some clonotypes, under half of them owing to an unresolved V gene in the studies checked, with the rest unexplained. V, J and clone size were drawn from that table, and D and trimming were deduced from the DNA. This sample has more than 95,000 clones in its table, and around 70% of those were observed once. About 6% of the sample is taken by the ten largest.

At one collaborating source in Seattle, patients were enrolled during active infection and were followed longitudinally through the course of disease. Each collaborating institution followed its own protocols to collect whole blood in K2EDTA tubes. For TCRbeta analysis, collaborators shipped samples as frozen whole blood, isolated PBMCs, or DNA extracted from either of those sample types. The data stem from a study of blood T cell repertoires in COVID-19 (dated by TCRdb to the early 2020s). Regarding the research as a whole: Samples covering the acute and convalescent phases of COVID-19 were provided by collaborators in the United States, Italy and Spain. The material from the prospective study consisted of cDNA or gDNA derived from T cells, B-cell-depleted T cells, or PBMCs. Deeply sampled blood TCRbeta repertoires from subjects exposed to, actively infected with, or recovered from COVID-19 were included in the dataset. The repertoires were released in a freely available public database meant as a resource for research on the immune response to SARS-CoV-2. Samples were obtained from the ongoing ImmuneRACE study (first 160 participants) and from about 1,300 subjects provided by 6 global collaborators. Sample metadata almost always included a de-identified subject ID, COVID-19 status, age in years and sex. HLA class I and class II types, where available, came from metadata supplied by the sample provider rather than from assay-based typing. What the authors observed across the whole study: The amount of clinical and demographic metadata varied by source and participant and was provided uncurated.

The origin of this receptor is a man aged 80 or over with COVID-19, enrolled during active disease. The material sequenced was peripheral blood. This chain is built from TRBV28 and TRBJ1-4; TRBD1 agrees with 9 junctional bases. The nucleotide sequence reads TGTGCCAGCAGCCCCGAGGGACAGGGATTTCAGGAAAAACTGTTTTTT. Its translation is CASSPEGQGFQEKLFF.